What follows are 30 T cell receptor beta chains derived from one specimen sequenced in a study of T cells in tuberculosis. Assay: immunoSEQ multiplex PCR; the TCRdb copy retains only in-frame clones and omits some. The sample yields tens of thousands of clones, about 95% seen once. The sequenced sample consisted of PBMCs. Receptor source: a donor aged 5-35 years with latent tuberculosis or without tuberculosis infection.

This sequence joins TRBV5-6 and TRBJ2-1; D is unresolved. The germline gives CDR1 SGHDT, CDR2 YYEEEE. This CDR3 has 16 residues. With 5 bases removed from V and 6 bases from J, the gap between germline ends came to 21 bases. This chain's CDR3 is CASRLQGEGQINEQFF. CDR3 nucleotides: TGTGCCAGCAGGTTGCAAGGAGAAGGCCAGATCAATGAGCAGTTCTTC.

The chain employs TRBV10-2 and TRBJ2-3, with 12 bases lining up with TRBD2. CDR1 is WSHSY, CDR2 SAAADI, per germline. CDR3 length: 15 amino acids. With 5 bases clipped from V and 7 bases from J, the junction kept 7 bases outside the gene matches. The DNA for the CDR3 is TGCGCCAGCAGTACCCCTAGCGGGGGGGCCTATACGCAGTATTTT. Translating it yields CASSTPSGGAYTQYF.

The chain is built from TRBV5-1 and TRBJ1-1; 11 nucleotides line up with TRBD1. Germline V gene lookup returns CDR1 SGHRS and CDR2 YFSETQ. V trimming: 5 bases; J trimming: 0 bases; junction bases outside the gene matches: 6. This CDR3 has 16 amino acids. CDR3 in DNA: TGCGCCAGCAGTTCCGGGACAGGGGGTATGAACACTGAAGCTTTCTTT. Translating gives CASSSGTGGMNTEAFF. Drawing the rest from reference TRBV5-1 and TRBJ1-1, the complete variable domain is KAGVTQTPRYLIKTRGQQVTLSCSPISGHRSVSWYQQTPGQGLQFLFEYFSETQRNKGNFPGRFSGRQFSNSRSEMNVSTLELGDSALYLCASSSGTGGMNTEAFFGQGTRLTVV.

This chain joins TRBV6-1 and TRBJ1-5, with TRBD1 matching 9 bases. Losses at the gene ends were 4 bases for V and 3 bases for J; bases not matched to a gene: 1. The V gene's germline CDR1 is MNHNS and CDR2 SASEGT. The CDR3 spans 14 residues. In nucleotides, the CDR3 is TGTGCCAGCAGTGGGACAGGGGTCAATCAGCCCCAGCATTTT. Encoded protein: CASSGTGVNQPQHF.

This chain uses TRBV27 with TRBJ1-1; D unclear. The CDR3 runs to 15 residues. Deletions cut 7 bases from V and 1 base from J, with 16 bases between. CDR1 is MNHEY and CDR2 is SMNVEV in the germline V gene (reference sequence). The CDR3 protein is CASKKPTGWNTEAFF. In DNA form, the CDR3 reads TGTGCCAGCAAAAAACCCACGGGATGGAACACTGAAGCTTTCTTT.

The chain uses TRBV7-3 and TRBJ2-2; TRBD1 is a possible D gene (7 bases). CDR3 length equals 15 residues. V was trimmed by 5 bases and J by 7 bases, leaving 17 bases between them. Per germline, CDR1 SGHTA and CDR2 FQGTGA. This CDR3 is CASSAGGGANGELFF. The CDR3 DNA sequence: TGTGCCAGCAGCGCAGGAGGGGGCGCAAACGGGGAGCTGTTTTTT.

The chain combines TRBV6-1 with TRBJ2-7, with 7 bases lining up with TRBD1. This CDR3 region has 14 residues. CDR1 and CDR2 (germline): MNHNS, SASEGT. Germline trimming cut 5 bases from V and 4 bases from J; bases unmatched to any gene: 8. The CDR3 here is CASSIWTGSYEQYF. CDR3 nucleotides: TGTGCCAGCAGTATCTGGACAGGCTCTTACGAGCAGTACTTC.

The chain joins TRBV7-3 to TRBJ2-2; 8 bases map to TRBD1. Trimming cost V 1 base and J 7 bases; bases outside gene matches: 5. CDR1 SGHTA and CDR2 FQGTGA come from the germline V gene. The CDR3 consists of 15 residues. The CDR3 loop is CASSLKDRASGELFF. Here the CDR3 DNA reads TGTGCCAGCAGCTTAAAGGACAGGGCCAGCGGGGAGCTGTTTTTT. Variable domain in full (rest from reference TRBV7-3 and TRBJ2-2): GAGVSQTPSNKVTEKGKYVELRCDPISGHTALYWYRQSLGQGPEFLIYFQGTGAADDSGLPNDRFFAVRPEGSVSTLKIQRTERGDSAVYLCASSLKDRASGELFFGEGSRLTVL.

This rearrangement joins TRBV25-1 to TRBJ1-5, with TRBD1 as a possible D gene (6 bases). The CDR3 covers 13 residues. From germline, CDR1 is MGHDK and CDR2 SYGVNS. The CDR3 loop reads CANEQGRDQPQHF. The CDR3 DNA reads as TGTGCTAATGAACAGGGCCGGGATCAGCCCCAGCATTTT.

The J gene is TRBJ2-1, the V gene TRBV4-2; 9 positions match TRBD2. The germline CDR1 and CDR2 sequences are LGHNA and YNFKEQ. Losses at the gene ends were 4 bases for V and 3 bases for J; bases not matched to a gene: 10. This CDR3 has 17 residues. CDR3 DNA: TGTGCCAGCAGCCGGTTTAGCGGGGGAGAAAGCTACAATGAGCAGTTCTTC. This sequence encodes CASSRFSGGESYNEQFF.

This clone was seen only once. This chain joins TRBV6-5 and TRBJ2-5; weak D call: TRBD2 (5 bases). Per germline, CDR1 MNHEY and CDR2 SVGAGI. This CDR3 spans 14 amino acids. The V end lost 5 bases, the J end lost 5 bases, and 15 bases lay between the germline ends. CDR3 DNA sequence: TGTGCCAGCAGTCCGGGCTTCGGGGAGGAGACCCAGTACTTC. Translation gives CASSPGFGEETQYF.

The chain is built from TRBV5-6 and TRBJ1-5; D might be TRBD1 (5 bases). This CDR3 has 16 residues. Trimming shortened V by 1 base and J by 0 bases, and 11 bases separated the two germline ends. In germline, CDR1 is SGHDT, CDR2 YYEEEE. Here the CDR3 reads CASSLRRGLSNQPQHF. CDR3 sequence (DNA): TGTGCCAGCAGCTTGCGGCGGGGACTTAGCAATCAGCCCCAGCATTTT.

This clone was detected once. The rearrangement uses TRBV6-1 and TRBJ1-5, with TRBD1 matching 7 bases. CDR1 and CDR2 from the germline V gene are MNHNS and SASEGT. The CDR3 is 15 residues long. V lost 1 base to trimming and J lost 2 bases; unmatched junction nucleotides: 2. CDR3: CASSEGTGGNQPQHF. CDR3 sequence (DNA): TGTGCCAGCAGTGAAGGGACAGGAGGCAATCAGCCCCAGCATTTT.

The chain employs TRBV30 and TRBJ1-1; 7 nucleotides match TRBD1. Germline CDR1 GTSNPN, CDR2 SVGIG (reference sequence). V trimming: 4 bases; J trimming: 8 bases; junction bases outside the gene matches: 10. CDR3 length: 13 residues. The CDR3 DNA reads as TGTGCCTGGAACGCCGAAGGGACAGACGAAGCTTTCTTT. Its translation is CAWNAEGTDEAFF.

CDR3 residues: CASSEDGIYGYTF. The CDR3 DNA reads TGTGCCAGCTCGGAGGACGGAATCTATGGCTACACCTTC. This chain links TRBV6-1 with TRBJ1-2; D not resolved. The CDR3 spans 13 residues. Per the germline V gene, CDR1 is MNHNS and CDR2 is SASEGT. V dropped 8 bases and J dropped 4 bases, with 14 bases sitting between them.

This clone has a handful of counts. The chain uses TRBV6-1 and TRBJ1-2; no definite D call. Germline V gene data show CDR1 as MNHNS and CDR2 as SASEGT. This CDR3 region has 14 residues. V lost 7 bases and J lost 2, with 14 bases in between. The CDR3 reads CASTPGPFNYGYTF. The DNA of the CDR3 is TGTGCCAGCACCCCAGGTCCCTTCAACTATGGCTACACCTTC.

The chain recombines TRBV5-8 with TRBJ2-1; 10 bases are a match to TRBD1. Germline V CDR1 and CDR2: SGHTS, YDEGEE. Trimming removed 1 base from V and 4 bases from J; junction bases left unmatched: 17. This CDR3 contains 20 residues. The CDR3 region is CASSLSGTGELAARYNEQFF. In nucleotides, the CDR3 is TGTGCCAGCAGCTTGTCCGGGACAGGGGAATTAGCGGCGAGATACAATGAGCAGTTCTTC.

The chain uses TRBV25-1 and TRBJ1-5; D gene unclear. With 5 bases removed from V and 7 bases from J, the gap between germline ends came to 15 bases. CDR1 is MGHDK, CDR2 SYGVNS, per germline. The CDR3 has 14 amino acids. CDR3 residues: CASSRAGNEQPQHF. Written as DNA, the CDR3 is TGTGCCAGCAGTAGGGCGGGCAATGAACAGCCCCAGCATTTT.

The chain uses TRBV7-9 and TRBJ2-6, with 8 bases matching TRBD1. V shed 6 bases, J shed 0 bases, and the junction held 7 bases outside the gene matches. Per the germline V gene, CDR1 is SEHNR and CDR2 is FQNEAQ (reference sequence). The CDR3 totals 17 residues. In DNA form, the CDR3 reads TGTGCCAGCAGTTACGGACAGGGCTTCTCTGGGGCCAACGTCCTGACTTTC. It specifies CASSYGQGFSGANVLTF.

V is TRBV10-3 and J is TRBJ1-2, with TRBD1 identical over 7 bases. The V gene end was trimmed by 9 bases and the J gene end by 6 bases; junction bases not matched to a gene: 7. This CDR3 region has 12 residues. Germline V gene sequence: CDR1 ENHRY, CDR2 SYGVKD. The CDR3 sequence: CAITGVGDGYTF. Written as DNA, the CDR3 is TGTGCCATTACAGGGGTAGGGGATGGCTACACCTTC.

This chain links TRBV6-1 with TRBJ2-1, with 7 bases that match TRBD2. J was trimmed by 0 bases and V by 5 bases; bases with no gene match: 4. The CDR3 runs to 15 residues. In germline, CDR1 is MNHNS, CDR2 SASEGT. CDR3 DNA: TGTGCCAGCAGTCTGCGGGGGAGCTCCTACAATGAGCAGTTCTTC. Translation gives CASSLRGSSYNEQFF.

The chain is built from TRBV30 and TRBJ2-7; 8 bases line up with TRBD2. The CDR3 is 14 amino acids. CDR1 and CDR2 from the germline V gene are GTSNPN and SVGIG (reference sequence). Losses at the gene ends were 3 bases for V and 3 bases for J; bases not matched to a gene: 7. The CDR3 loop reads CAWRPGGNLYEQYF. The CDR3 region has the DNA TGTGCCTGGAGGCCGGGGGGGAACCTCTACGAGCAGTACTTC.

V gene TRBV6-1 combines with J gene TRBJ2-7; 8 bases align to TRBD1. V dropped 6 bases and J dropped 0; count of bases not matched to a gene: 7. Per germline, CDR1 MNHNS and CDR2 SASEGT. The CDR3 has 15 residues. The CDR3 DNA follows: TGTGCCAGCAGCGCCACCGGGACAGGCTCCTACGAGCAGTACTTC. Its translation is CASSATGTGSYEQYF.

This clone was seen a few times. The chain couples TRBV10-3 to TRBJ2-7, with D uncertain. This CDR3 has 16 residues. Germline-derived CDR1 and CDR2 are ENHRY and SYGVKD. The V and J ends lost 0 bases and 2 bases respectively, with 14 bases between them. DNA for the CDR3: TGTGCCATCAGTGAGTCATCGACCACCGAGGCCTACGAGCAGTACTTC. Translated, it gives CAISESSTTEAYEQYF.

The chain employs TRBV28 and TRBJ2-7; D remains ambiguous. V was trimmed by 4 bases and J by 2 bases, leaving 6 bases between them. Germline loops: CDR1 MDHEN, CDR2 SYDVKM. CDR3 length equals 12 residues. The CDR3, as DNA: TGTGCCAGCAGTTCTCCTCCCTACGAGCAGTACTTC. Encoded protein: CASSSPPYEQYF. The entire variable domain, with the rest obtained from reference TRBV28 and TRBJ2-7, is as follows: DVKVTQSSRYLVKRTGEKVFLECVQDMDHENMFWYRQDPGLGLRLIYFSYDVKMKEKGDIPEGYSVSREKKERFSLILESASTNQTSMYLCASSSPPYEQYFGPGTRLTVT.

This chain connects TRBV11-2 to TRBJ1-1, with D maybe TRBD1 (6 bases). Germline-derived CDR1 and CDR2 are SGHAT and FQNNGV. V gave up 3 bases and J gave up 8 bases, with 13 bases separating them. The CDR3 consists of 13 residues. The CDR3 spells CASSFHTGTEAFF. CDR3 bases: TGTGCCAGCAGCTTCCATACAGGGACCGAAGCTTTCTTT.

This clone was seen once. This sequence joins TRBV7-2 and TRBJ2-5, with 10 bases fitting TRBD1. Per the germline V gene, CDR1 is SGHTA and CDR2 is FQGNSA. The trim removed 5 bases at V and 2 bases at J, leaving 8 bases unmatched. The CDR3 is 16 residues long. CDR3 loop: CASSLTGQGGQETQYF. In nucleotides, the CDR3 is TGTGCCAGCAGCCTAACAGGACAGGGGGGACAAGAGACCCAGTACTTC. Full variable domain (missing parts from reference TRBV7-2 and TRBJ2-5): GAGVSQSPSNKVTEKGKDVELRCDPISGHTALYWYRQSLGQGLEFLIYFQGNSAPDKSGLPSDRFSAERTGGSVSTLTIQRTQQEDSAVYLCASSLTGQGGQETQYFGPGTRLLVL.

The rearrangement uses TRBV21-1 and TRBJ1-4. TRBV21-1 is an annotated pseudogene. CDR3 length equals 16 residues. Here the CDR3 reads CASSKGGSVTGKLGVF. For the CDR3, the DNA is TGTGCCAGCAGCAAAGGAGGTAGTGTGACGGGGAAACTCGGGGTTTTT.

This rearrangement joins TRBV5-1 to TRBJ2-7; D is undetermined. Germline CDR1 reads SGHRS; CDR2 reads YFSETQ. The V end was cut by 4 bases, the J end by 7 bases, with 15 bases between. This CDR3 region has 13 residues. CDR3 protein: CASSERPTWEQYF. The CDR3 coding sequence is TGCGCCAGCAGCGAAAGACCGACTTGGGAGCAGTACTTC.

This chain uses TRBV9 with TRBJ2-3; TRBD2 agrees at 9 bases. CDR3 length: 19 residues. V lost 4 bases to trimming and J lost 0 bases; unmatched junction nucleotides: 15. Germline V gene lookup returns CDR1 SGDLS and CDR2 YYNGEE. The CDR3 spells CASSPKGSGGLPSTDTQYF. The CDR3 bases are TGTGCCAGCAGCCCAAAAGGGAGCGGGGGGCTTCCTAGCACAGATACGCAGTATTTT.